This T cell receptor (beta chain) was captured in a study of T cell changes during pregnancy in multiple sclerosis. This clone was detected only once. Using immunoSEQ multiplex PCR, the repertoire was profiled, and TCRdb retains in-frame clones only, with some absent. This repertoire shows about 68,000 clones, roughly nine tenths found once; its top ten account for approximately 1.5%. This CDR3 is 18 amino acids long. Germline CDR1 is MNHEY and CDR2 is SMNVEV (reference sequence). V gave up 5 bases and J gave up 0 bases; unmatched junction bases: 14. This TCR was sampled from a female donor in good health, enrolled as a control in a pregnancy study. This material consisted of peripheral blood, taken in the second trimester of pregnancy. The rearrangement links TRBV27 to TRBJ1-1; the match to TRBD1 covers 8 bases. CDR3 in amino acids: CASSPIHGQGPMNTEAFF. In nucleotides, the CDR3 is TGTGCCAGCAGTCCAATCCACGGACAGGGCCCGATGAACACTGAAGCTTTCTTT.